The clone carrying this T cell receptor (beta chain) has only a few counts. Its antigen remains unidentified. These data originate in a study of blood T cells in healthy people across ages. Notes on the study in general: The study found more naive CD4+ cells and higher diversity in long-lived than aged donors.

This CDR3 contains 16 residues. The trim removed 4 bases at V and 2 bases at J, leaving 4 bases unmatched. Germline-derived CDR1 and CDR2 are LGHNA and YSLEER. Together with a sample-barcoded 5' primer, a J-beta primer mix was included in a second PCR lasting roughly 6 to 12 cycles. Per sample, CDR3-containing paired-end reads numbered at least 3 million. TCRdb re-called the 5' RACE reads with MiXCR, one entry per CDR3 protein. The sample yields more than 500,000 distinct CDR3 sequences, 27% seen once. V usage is TRBV4-3 and J usage is TRBJ2-2, with 10 bases that match TRBD1. This TCR was sampled from a woman in her seventies in good health. Sequencing was performed on blood. The CDR3 DNA is TGCGCCAGCAGCCGAGGACAGGGGGGTAACACCGGGGAGCTGTTTTTT. Its translation is CASSRGQGGNTGELFF.